The clone carrying this T cell receptor (beta chain) showed up just once. Original analysis: Estimation of nucleated cell counts was performed using reference gene primer amplification. The method was immunoSEQ multiplex PCR; TCRdb's version includes in-frame clones alone and lacks a portion of them. V and J calls and clone size are those listed in that table; D and trimming were worked out from the DNA. The sample holds 160,000 or so clones; roughly 84% are singletons and the top ten take around 9.8%. CDR1 MNHEY and CDR2 SMNVEV come from the germline V gene (reference sequence). Trimming cost V 2 bases and J 5 bases, with 12 bases left between them. This CDR3 has 14 amino acids. This entry comes from a study of blood T cell repertoires in COVID-19. Background on the study: Samples of COVID-19 (acute and convalescent) were obtained from the United States, Italy and Spain. Sample material is recorded as cDNA or gDNA derived from T cells, B-cell-depleted T cells, or PBMCs.

The source of this sequence is a woman between 45 and 65 years old with acute or convalescent COVID-19. Sequencing was performed on peripheral blood. V gene TRBV27 combines with J gene TRBJ2-5; D gene uncertain. The CDR3 reads CASSLGPRWETQYF. The DNA for the CDR3 is TGTGCCAGCAGTTTAGGCCCGAGGTGGGAGACCCAGTACTTC.